Below, 2 T cell receptor beta chains from the same sample are listed, as sequenced in a study of T cell responses to AZD1222 COVID-19 vaccine. TCRdb keeps only in-frame clones here, not all; method: immunoSEQ multiplex PCR. The table has about 120,000 clones, around 92% seen once. Material: peripheral blood, obtained on day 0 of AZD1222 vaccination. The source is an adult in good health.

V usage is TRBV7-8 and J usage is TRBJ1-2, with D uncertain. Germline CDR1 and CDR2: SGHVS and FQNEAQ. There are 15 residues in the CDR3. Trimming left V 2 bases short and J 5 bases short, with 15 bases between. The CDR3 protein is CASSLSTRALYGYTF. DNA for the CDR3: TGTGCCAGCAGCTTATCCACGCGGGCCTTATATGGCTACACCTTC.

The chain uses TRBV7-8 and TRBJ1-4; TRBD1 might be the D (6 bases). The CDR3 consists of 16 residues. The germline V gene encodes CDR1 SGHVS and CDR2 FQNEAQ. Trimming left V 1 base short and J 5 bases short, with 14 bases between. The CDR3 DNA sequence: TGTGCCAGCAGCTTAGGTTGGGGGGGCCGGAATGAAAAACTGTTTTTT. The encoded protein is CASSLGWGGRNEKLFF.